The rows below give T cell receptor beta chains drawn from one sample of a study of graft-versus-host responses after intestinal transplantation. TCRdb's copy holds only in-frame clones and misses some; the assay was immunoSEQ multiplex PCR. The data contain just over 95,000 clones, roughly 92% of them singletons. These receptors' antigens are unknown. This material consisted of unstimulated CD4+ T cells sorted from spleen or lymph node cells, taken before intestinal transplant. The receptors come from a human donor who received an intestinal transplant. CDR3s include the opening cysteine and the closing phenylalanine or tryptophan. D genes are given only for firm matches. Clone sizes are given selectively: once, few, many, or a class where the clone is expanded.

len: 14
v_gene: TRBV28
d_gene: TRBD1
j_gene: TRBJ1-4
abundance: -
CDR3nt: TGTGCCAGCGGGGGACAGGTCGTCCGTGAAAAACTGTTTTTT
CDR3aa: CASGGQVVREKLFF

len: 16
v_gene: TRBV19
d_gene: TRBD1
j_gene: TRBJ1-1
abundance: -
CDR3nt: TGTGCCAGTAGCAAAGGAGGCAGGGGGGCGAACACTGAAGCTTTCTTT
CDR3aa: CASSKGGRGANTEAFF

len: 15
v_gene: TRBV2
d_gene: -
j_gene: TRBJ2-7
abundance: -
CDR3nt: TGTGCCAGCAGTGATCGGAGGGGGCCGGTATACGAGCAGTACTTC
CDR3aa: CASSDRRGPVYEQYF

len: 12
v_gene: TRBV2
d_gene: -
j_gene: TRBJ2-7
abundance: -
CDR3nt: TGTGCCAGCAGTGAAGCTTTGAGAGAGCAGTACTTC
CDR3aa: CASSEALREQYF

len: 14
v_gene: TRBV7-9
d_gene: -
j_gene: TRBJ1-1
abundance: -
CDR3nt: TGTGCCAGCAGCTCGGACTTATTGAACACTGAAGCTTTCTTT
CDR3aa: CASSSDLLNTEAFF

len: 13
v_gene: TRBV2
d_gene: -
j_gene: TRBJ1-2
abundance: few
CDR3nt: TGTGCCAGCAGTAGAAGCGTTTACTATGGCTACACCTTC
CDR3aa: CASSRSVYYGYTF

len: 18
v_gene: TRBV7-8
d_gene: TRBD1
j_gene: TRBJ1-1
abundance: -
CDR3nt: TGTGCCAGCAGCTTAATTACACAGGGGGCCTCGGTGAACACTGAAGCTTTCTTT
CDR3aa: CASSLITQGASVNTEAFF

len: 12
v_gene: TRBV28
d_gene: -
j_gene: TRBJ2-7
abundance: -
CDR3nt: TGTGCCAGCAGCCTGAGAGAGGGCGAGCAGTACTTC
CDR3aa: CASSLREGEQYF

len: 14
v_gene: TRBV15
d_gene: -
j_gene: TRBJ2-7
abundance: -
CDR3nt: TGTGCCACCAGCAGAGATCGCAGTATCTACGAGCAGTACTTC
CDR3aa: CATSRDRSIYEQYF

len: 14
v_gene: TRBV25-1
d_gene: TRBD1
j_gene: TRBJ1-2
abundance: -
CDR3nt: TGTGCCAGCAGCCCCGACAGGGCGGACTATGGCTACACCTTC
CDR3aa: CASSPDRADYGYTF

len: 16
v_gene: TRBV5-1
d_gene: TRBD2
j_gene: TRBJ2-1
abundance: -
CDR3nt: TGCGCCAGCAGCTTGGGCACTAGCGGGAGGGCCGGGGAGCAGTTCTTC
CDR3aa: CASSLGTSGRAGEQFF

len: 14
v_gene: TRBV5-1
d_gene: -
j_gene: TRBJ2-5
abundance: -
CDR3nt: TGCGCCAGCAGCTTGGAGTCGGGCCAAGAGACCCAGTACTTC
CDR3aa: CASSLESGQETQYF

len: 13
v_gene: TRBV30
d_gene: TRBD1
j_gene: TRBJ1-2
abundance: once
CDR3nt: TGTGCCTGGAGCCGACAGGGGGACTATGGCTACACCTTC
CDR3aa: CAWSRQGDYGYTF

len: 14
v_gene: TRBV23-1
d_gene: -
j_gene: TRBJ1-3
abundance: -
CDR3nt: TGCGCCAGCAGCCGAGACAGCTCTGGAAACACCATATATTTT
CDR3aa: CASSRDSSGNTIYF

len: 16
v_gene: TRBV19
d_gene: -
j_gene: TRBJ2-2
abundance: -
CDR3nt: TGTGCCAGCGACAAAGGGGAACAGGGTTGGACCGGGGAGCTGTTTTTT
CDR3aa: CASDKGEQGWTGELFF

len: 15
v_gene: TRBV19
d_gene: -
j_gene: TRBJ1-2
abundance: -
CDR3nt: TGTGCCAGTAACCCGTCGGGGGGGAGCTACTATGGCTACACCTTC
CDR3aa: CASNPSGGSYYGYTF

len: 15
v_gene: TRBV27
d_gene: -
j_gene: TRBJ2-4
abundance: -
CDR3nt: TGTGCCAGCAGTTTATCAGGCGGGGTCAAAAACATTCAGTACTTC
CDR3aa: CASSLSGGVKNIQYF

len: 15
v_gene: TRBV7-9
d_gene: TRBD1
j_gene: TRBJ1-1
abundance: -
CDR3nt: TGTGCCAGCAGCTTGGGACAGGGGCCGCGGGCTGAAGCTTTCTTT
CDR3aa: CASSLGQGPRAEAFF

len: 14
v_gene: TRBV7-9
d_gene: -
j_gene: TRBJ1-2
abundance: -
CDR3nt: TGTGCCAGCAGCTTAGAAACACAGATCTATGGCTACACCTTC
CDR3aa: CASSLETQIYGYTF

len: 15
v_gene: TRBV28
d_gene: -
j_gene: TRBJ2-1
abundance: -
CDR3nt: TGTGCCAGCAGTTTTCTGAGTGACCCTAGTGGGGAGCAGTTCTTC
CDR3aa: CASSFLSDPSGEQFF